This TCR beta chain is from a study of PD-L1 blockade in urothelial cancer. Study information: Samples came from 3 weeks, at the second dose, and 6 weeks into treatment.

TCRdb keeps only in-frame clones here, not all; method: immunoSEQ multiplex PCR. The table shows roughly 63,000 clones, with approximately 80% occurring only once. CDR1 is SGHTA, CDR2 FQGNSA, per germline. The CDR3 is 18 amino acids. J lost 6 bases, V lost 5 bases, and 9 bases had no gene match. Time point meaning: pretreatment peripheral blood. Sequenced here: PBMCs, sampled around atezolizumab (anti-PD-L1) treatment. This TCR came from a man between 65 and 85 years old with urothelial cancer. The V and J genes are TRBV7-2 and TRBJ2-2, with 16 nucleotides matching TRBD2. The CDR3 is CASSTPFGTSGRAGELFF. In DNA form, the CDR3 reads TGTGCCAGCAGCACCCCTTTCGGGACTAGCGGGAGGGCCGGGGAGCTGTTTTTT.